This T cell receptor (beta chain) was sequenced for a study of regulatory T cells in long-lasting Graves disease. Both iRepertoire HTBI primers and Arm-PCR of CDR3 regions were used to build the TCR beta libraries. Using its own MiXCR run on the multiplex PCR reads, TCRdb lists one record per CDR3 protein. Among 400,000 to 450,000 distinct CDR3 sequences listed, about 16% were seen once. In its sample, this clonotype was seen a few times. Indicated time point: newly diagnosed GD, antithyroid drugs for less than 3 months. RNA isolated from PBMCs was used to make the TCR library. These data were also reused for a study on T cells in Graves' hyperthyroidism and ophthalmopathy. That publication notes: If no ophthalmopathy progression occurred within 18 months, Graves' hyperthyroidism was stable.

The origin of this receptor is a woman in her 30s with Graves disease. The sequences come from peripheral blood mononuclear cells (PBMCs), collected at new diagnosis, from a patient treated with antithyroid drugs.

CDR3 sequence: CASSQDGGVDQPQHF. DNA of the CDR3: TGTGCCAGCAGCCAAGATGGCGGGGTGGATCAGCCCCAGCATTTT. The V gene is TRBV3-1, the J gene TRBJ1-5; D is undetermined. Per germline, CDR1 LGHDT and CDR2 YNNKEL (reference sequence). Trimming took off 0 bases at V and 5 bases at J, with 11 bases between the two ends. The CDR3 consists of 15 residues.